The subject of this entry is one T cell receptor beta chain. Time point: pre-sensitization, week 0. Specified treatment: therapeutic diphenylcyclopropenone sensitization with weekly scalp DPC. One entry per CDR3 protein results from TCRdb running MiXCR on the RACE reads. The sample consists of approximately 180,000 distinct CDR3 sequences, under 35% of them appearing once. These data come from a study of human T cells and chemical hapten exposure. Germline V gene data show CDR1 as SQVTM and CDR2 as ANQGSEA. This CDR3 is 12 amino acids long. Trimming took 5 bases from V and 3 from J, leaving 10 bases between them.

This TCR came from a woman aged 25 to 45 with alopecia areata. Some clones in this sample may be carry-over from other donors' samples. Sequences were derived from whole blood, sampled in connection with sensitization to the hapten diphenylcyclopropenone (DPC). The V and J genes are TRBV29-1 and TRBJ1-1; no clear D. CDR3 region: CSVRRRDTEAFF. CDR3 bases: TGCAGCGTTCGAAGGAGGGACACTGAAGCTTTCTTT. The variable domain in full, with the rest retrieved from reference TRBV29-1 and TRBJ1-1, is SAVISQKPSRDICQRGTSLTIQCQVDSQVTMMFWYRQQPGQSLTLIATANQGSEATYESGFVIDKFPISRPNLTFSTLTVSNMSPEDSSIYLCSVRRRDTEAFFGQGTRLTVV.